Following are 32 T cell receptor beta chains from one sample sequenced in a study of blood T cell repertoires in COVID-19. The assay was immunoSEQ multiplex PCR, and TCRdb's table has in-frame clones only and misses some. The profile shows about 220,000 clones, 75% to 90% of them singletons. The sequencing input was PBMCs or T cells enriched from blood (not recorded which). These receptors were taken from a woman between 18 and 29 years old in a cohort exposed to, infected with or recovered from COVID-19 (not recorded which).

This chain links TRBV6-5 with TRBJ1-1; D is uncertain. This CDR3 has 13 amino acids. V dropped 6 bases and J dropped 4 bases, with 12 bases sitting between them. Germline V gives CDR1 MNHEY, CDR2 SVGAGI. The DNA for the CDR3 is TGTGCCAGCAGCCGGGAGAGCGTCACTGAAGCTTTCTTT. Protein sequence: CASSRESVTEAFF.

This clone was seen only once. The chain carries TRBV4-1 and TRBJ1-5; D remains unclear. Trimming shortened V by 0 bases and J by 7 bases, and 13 bases separated the two germline ends. CDR3 length equals 15 residues. CDR1 MGHRA and CDR2 YSYEKL come from the germline V gene. The CDR3 reads CASSQDARVIQPQHF. CDR3 DNA sequence: TGCGCCAGCAGCCAAGATGCGAGGGTGATACAGCCCCAGCATTTT.

The V gene is TRBV2, the J gene TRBJ2-7; 7 bases match TRBD1. CDR3 size: 12 residues. Trimming removed 11 bases from V and 6 bases from J; junction bases left unmatched: 10. Germline lookup yields CDR1 SNHLY and CDR2 FYNNEI. This CDR3 reads CARRDSTSEQYF. The CDR3 bases are TGTGCCCGAAGGGACAGTACGAGCGAGCAGTACTTC.

CDR3: CASSQNTGDNNSPLHF. DNA for the CDR3: TGTGCCAGCTCACAAAATACAGGGGACAATAATTCACCCCTCCACTTT. The chain has TRBV18 and TRBJ1-6; 7 nucleotides match TRBD1. The V gene's germline CDR1 is KGHSH and CDR2 LQKENI. CDR3 size: 16 residues. The J segment lost 5 bases and the V segment lost 4 bases, leaving 8 bases of the junction unmatched.

The chain carries TRBV5-1 and TRBJ1-4, with 7 bases aligning to TRBD1. The V gene's germline CDR1 is SGHRS and CDR2 YFSETQ. The CDR3 consists of 16 residues. V shed 2 bases and J 2 bases; nucleotides not matched to a gene: 6. CDR3 sequence: CASSLTGTVTNEKLFF. CDR3 sequence (DNA): TGCGCCAGCAGCTTAACAGGGACAGTCACTAATGAAAAACTGTTTTTT.

This clone was detected only once. J is TRBJ2-5 and V is TRBV12-3 or TRBV12-4, with D hard to call. CDR3 length: 13 residues. Trimming shortened V by 6 bases and J by 3 bases, and 11 bases separated the two germline ends. The CDR3 sequence: CASRLTSEETQYF. The CDR3 DNA reads TGTGCCAGCAGACTCACCTCCGAAGAGACCCAGTACTTC.

This clone was detected a few times. The chain employs TRBV6-5 and TRBJ1-2, with D perhaps matching TRBD1 (5 bases). CDR1 is MNHEY, CDR2 SVGAGI, per germline. The CDR3 has 14 amino acids. Trimming cost V 5 bases and J 3 bases, with 13 bases left between them. CDR3 nucleotide sequence: TGTGCCAGCAGTCGTACAGGAGCCCACTATGGCTACACCTTC. It yields the protein CASSRTGAHYGYTF.

The chain carries TRBV4-1 and TRBJ2-2; D is possibly TRBD2 (6 bases). Germline assignment: CDR1 MGHRA and CDR2 YSYEKL. CDR3 length equals 14 residues. V dropped 5 bases and J dropped 5 bases, with 12 bases sitting between them. The CDR3 sequence: CASSSPLATGELFF. In nucleotides, the CDR3 is TGCGCCAGCAGCTCGCCTCTAGCGACCGGGGAGCTGTTTTTT.

The gene calls are TRBV27 and TRBJ2-1, with 11 bases fitting TRBD2. The length of the CDR3 is 15 residues. Trimming removed 4 bases from V and 5 bases from J; junction bases left unmatched: 4. Germline V gene lookup returns CDR1 MNHEY and CDR2 SMNVEV (reference sequence). The CDR3 DNA is TGTGCCAGCAGTTGGACTAGCGGGCGGAACAATGAGCAGTTCTTC. Its protein product is CASSWTSGRNNEQFF.

This clone appeared a few times. This chain links TRBV4-2 with TRBJ1-2, with a tentative D call TRBD1 (5 bases). V dropped 0 bases and J dropped 8 bases, with 19 bases sitting between them. The CDR3 totals 16 residues. The V gene's germline CDR1 is LGHNA and CDR2 YNFKEQ. The CDR3 protein is CASSQDSYGVKGGYTF. The CDR3 DNA is TGTGCCAGCAGCCAAGATAGCTACGGAGTCAAGGGGGGCTACACCTTC.

This chain connects TRBV5-1 to TRBJ1-1; possibly TRBD1 for D (5 bases). The V gene's germline CDR1 is SGHRS and CDR2 YFSETQ. V was cut by 1 base and J by 4 bases, with 14 bases left in between. The CDR3 runs to 15 residues. CDR3: CASSLSGRLVTEAFF. CDR3 DNA sequence: TGCGCCAGCAGCTTGTCAGGGCGGTTGGTCACTGAAGCTTTCTTT.

The V gene is TRBV29-1, the J gene TRBJ2-7, with TRBD2 as a possible D gene (7 bases). This CDR3 spans 13 amino acids. Germline assignment: CDR1 SQVTM and CDR2 ANQGSEA. The V end was cut by 6 bases, the J end by 3 bases, with 15 bases between. CDR3: CSVRGAEYYEQYF. The CDR3 DNA sequence: TGCAGCGTCCGGGGGGCGGAATACTACGAGCAGTACTTC.

The chain joins TRBV5-1 to TRBJ1-6; D is undetermined. The germline CDR1 and CDR2 sequences are SGHRS and YFSETQ. With 0 bases removed from V and 14 bases from J, the gap between germline ends came to 12 bases. The CDR3 covers 13 residues. The CDR3 region is CASSLAGKTALHF. The CDR3 coding sequence is TGCGCCAGCAGCTTGGCCGGGAAGACCGCCCTCCACTTT.

The V call is TRBV5-1, the J call TRBJ2-1, with a possible D match to TRBD2 (5 bases). Germline V gene sequence: CDR1 SGHRS, CDR2 YFSETQ. This CDR3 contains 18 residues. V dropped 4 bases and J dropped 5 bases, with 25 bases sitting between them. The CDR3 spells CASSPGSQRSSDHNEQFF. CDR3 nucleotides: TGCGCCAGCAGCCCGGGGTCGCAACGGAGCTCGGATCACAATGAGCAGTTCTTC.

This chain joins TRBV5-6 and TRBJ2-3; 10 bases align to TRBD1. V shed 4 bases, J shed 0 bases, and the junction held 2 bases outside the gene matches. This CDR3 contains 15 residues. Per the germline V gene, CDR1 is SGHDT and CDR2 is YYEEEE. CDR3 nucleotide sequence: TGTGCCAGCAGCAAGGACAGGGGGAGCACAGATACGCAGTATTTT. It translates to CASSKDRGSTDTQYF.

The J gene is TRBJ2-3, the V gene TRBV5-4; weak D call: TRBD2 (6 bases). Germline lookup yields CDR1 SGHNT and CDR2 YYREEE (reference sequence). The CDR3 runs 16 residues. Trimming shortened V by 4 bases and J by 4 bases, and 19 bases separated the two germline ends. The CDR3 DNA is TGTGCCAGCAGCACCCCAGGGCGGGGCGCCGCAGATACGCAGTATTTT. It specifies CASSTPGRGAADTQYF.

This chain joins TRBV3-1 (or the pseudogene TRBV3-2) and TRBJ1-3; no firm D call. V gave up 4 bases and J gave up 0 bases, with 13 bases separating them. CDR1 and CDR2 (germline): LGHDT, YNNKEL (reference sequence). This CDR3 region has 16 residues. CDR3 DNA sequence: TGTGCCAGCAGCCGAGGAAGATCCGTCTCTGGAAACACCATATATTTT. Amino acid sequence: CASSRGRSVSGNTIYF.

This clone was picked up one time. The genes are TRBV6-1 and TRBJ1-4; TRBD1 aligns across 7 bases. The trim removed 4 bases at V and 0 bases at J, leaving 5 bases unmatched. This CDR3 region has 16 residues. Germline CDR1 is MNHNS and CDR2 is SASEGT. CDR3 DNA: TGTGCCAGCAGTGGTCAGGGGGGAGCAACTAATGAAAAACTGTTTTTT. Amino acid sequence: CASSGQGGATNEKLFF.

The genes are TRBV19 and TRBJ1-5; D remains unclear. Germline-derived CDR1 and CDR2 are LNHDA and SQIVND (reference sequence). This CDR3 contains 11 residues. V lost 9 bases and J 4 bases, leaving 7 bases between the germline ends. The CDR3 reads CARRENQPQHF. CDR3 coding DNA: TGTGCCAGGAGGGAGAATCAGCCCCAGCATTTT.

The rearrangement joins TRBV11-2 to TRBJ2-1; possibly TRBD2 for D (6 bases). The length of the CDR3 is 15 residues. CDR1 and CDR2 (germline): SGHAT, FQNNGV. Trimming stripped 1 base from V and 7 bases from J, with 14 bases between. The CDR3 bases are TGTGCCAGCAGCTTAGGCGGAGGAGGGTGGAATGAGCAGTTCTTC. Protein: CASSLGGGGWNEQFF.

This clone was seen a few times. V usage is TRBV28 and J usage is TRBJ1-4; D is undetermined. This CDR3 is 14 amino acids long. Germline-derived CDR1 and CDR2 are MDHEN and SYDVKM. Deletions cut 5 bases from V and 7 bases from J, with 14 bases between. The CDR3 nucleotides read TGTGCCAGCAGTGAGAGGGATTTGGGTGAAAAACTGTTTTTT. Its protein is CASSERDLGEKLFF.

This chain joins TRBV5-6 and TRBJ2-1; the match to TRBD2 covers 12 bases. Germline loops: CDR1 SGHDT, CDR2 YYEEEE. The CDR3 runs to 15 residues. The V segment lost 5 bases and the J segment 4 bases; nucleotides outside the gene matches: 4. The CDR3 is CASRPGLAGYNEQFF. CDR3 DNA: TGTGCCAGCAGACCGGGACTAGCGGGTTACAATGAGCAGTTCTTC.

The chain joins TRBV5-1 to TRBJ1-1, with D possibly being TRBD1 (6 bases). V was clipped by 0 bases and J by 5 bases, with 17 bases between them. Per the germline V gene, CDR1 is SGHRS and CDR2 is YFSETQ. This CDR3 contains 16 residues. In DNA, the CDR3 is TGCGCCAGCAGCTTGGGAGGCCAGGGGAGAGGAACTGAAGCTTTCTTT. It specifies CASSLGGQGRGTEAFF.

This clone was found once. The chain recombines TRBV19 with TRBJ2-7, with D possibly TRBD2 on 6 matching bases. Trimming shortened V by 7 bases and J by 3 bases, and 19 bases separated the two germline ends. From germline, CDR1 is LNHDA and CDR2 SQIVND (reference sequence). The CDR3 has 15 residues. The CDR3 reads CASTSGGGGNYEQYF. CDR3 bases: TGTGCCAGTACTTCCGGGGGAGGCGGGAACTACGAGCAGTACTTC.

The J gene is TRBJ2-7, the V gene TRBV25-1, with a tentative D call TRBD2 (6 bases). Per germline, CDR1 MGHDK and CDR2 SYGVNS. This CDR3 is 16 amino acids long. V gave up 3 bases and J gave up 2 bases, with 17 bases separating them. The CDR3 DNA follows: TGTGCCAGCAGTGATATAGCGGCTACCCCCCCCTACGAGCAGTACTTC. Translated: CASSDIAATPPYEQYF.

This chain links TRBV5-8 with TRBJ1-5; the match to TRBD1 covers 8 bases. From germline, CDR1 is SGHTS and CDR2 YDEGEE. The length of the CDR3 is 15 residues. The trim removed 1 base at V and 3 bases at J, leaving 3 bases unmatched. CDR3 in amino acids: CASSLTGGNNQPQHF. The CDR3 DNA follows: TGTGCCAGCAGCTTGACAGGGGGAAACAATCAGCCCCAGCATTTT.

V and J are TRBV6-5 and TRBJ1-3; tentatively, D is TRBD1 (6 bases). The CDR3 has 13 amino acids. Germline CDR1 reads MNHEY; CDR2 reads SVGAGI. With 8 bases removed from V and 11 bases from J, the gap between germline ends came to 19 bases. This CDR3 is CASRSGTTKPIYF. For the CDR3, the DNA is TGTGCCAGCCGTTCCGGGACAACAAAACCCATATATTTT.

The chain links TRBV7-9 to TRBJ2-1, with TRBD1 as a possible D gene (6 bases). The CDR3 length is 13 residues. The V gene's germline CDR1 is SEHNR and CDR2 FQNEAQ (reference sequence). Trimming cost V 5 bases and J 8 bases, with 13 bases left between them. CDR3 in amino acids: CASSDRNQDEQFF. In DNA, the CDR3 is TGTGCCAGCAGCGACAGGAATCAGGATGAGCAGTTCTTC.

The genes are TRBV13 and TRBJ2-1; TRBD2 matches at 8 bases. Germline lookup yields CDR1 PRHDT and CDR2 FYEKMQ (reference sequence). The CDR3 has 15 amino acids. V shed 4 bases, J shed 9 bases, and the junction held 11 bases outside the gene matches. The CDR3 nucleotides are TGTGCCAGCAGCTCTGGACTAGCAACACTGCGTGAGCAGTTCTTC. Protein sequence: CASSSGLATLREQFF.

This chain links TRBV19 with TRBJ1-5; D remains ambiguous. This CDR3 comprises 13 residues. Per germline, CDR1 LNHDA and CDR2 SQIVND (reference sequence). With 2 bases removed from V and 4 bases from J, the gap between germline ends came to 6 bases. The CDR3 DNA reads as TGTGCCAGTAGTATAAGTCAGAATCAGCCCCAGCATTTT. Its translation: CASSISQNQPQHF.

This sequence joins TRBV19 and TRBJ1-1; the D gene is possibly TRBD1 (5 bases). The V gene lost 3 bases and the J gene lost 5 bases, with 13 bases spanning the gap. Per germline, CDR1 LNHDA and CDR2 SQIVND (reference sequence). The CDR3 totals 14 residues. CDR3 sequence reads: CASSIRDLETEAFF. For the CDR3, the DNA is TGTGCCAGTAGTATCAGGGATCTTGAGACTGAAGCTTTCTTT.

V usage is TRBV5-4 and J usage is TRBJ2-3; D may be TRBD1 (5 bases). The ends were cut back, 6 bases at V and 3 bases at J, with 11 bases in the middle. Germline values: CDR1 SGHNT, CDR2 YYREEE (reference sequence). The CDR3 covers 13 residues. This CDR3 is CASNLQATDTQYF. CDR3 sequence (DNA): TGTGCCAGCAACCTACAGGCGACAGATACGCAGTATTTT.